These 15 T cell receptor beta chains were sequenced from one sample in a study of blood T cell repertoires in COVID-19. Libraries were prepared by immunoSEQ multiplex PCR; TCRdb keeps only in-frame clonotypes and omits some of them. The sample has some 180,000 clones, 75% to 85% seen once; the top ten hold approximately 6.9%. Sequencing input: peripheral blood. These receptors came from a man in his 60s with acute or convalescent COVID-19.

This clone was observed at least ten times. The rearrangement links TRBV7-6 to TRBJ1-6; D remains ambiguous. In germline, CDR1 is SGHVS, CDR2 FNYEAQ. CDR3 length: 15 residues. Trimming cost V 3 bases and J 0 bases, with 6 bases left between them. The CDR3 spells CASSFASSYNSPLHF. The DNA for the CDR3 is TGTGCCAGCAGCTTTGCGAGCTCCTATAATTCACCCCTCCACTTT.

The rearrangement joins TRBV6-5 to TRBJ2-6; D possibly corresponds to TRBD2 (5 bases). There are 15 residues in the CDR3. The V gene's germline CDR1 is MNHEY and CDR2 SVGAGI. Trimming shortened V by 11 bases and J by 2 bases, and 16 bases separated the two germline ends. The CDR3 loop reads CARVGELTGANVLTF. Written as DNA, the CDR3 is TGTGCCCGTGTTGGGGAGTTAACTGGGGCCAACGTCCTGACTTTC.

In its sample, this clone was seen once. This chain links TRBV29-1 with TRBJ2-7, with a possible D match to TRBD2 (6 bases). Germline loops: CDR1 SQVTM, CDR2 ANQGSEA. The V end lost 3 bases, the J end lost 0 bases, and 12 bases lay between the germline ends. This CDR3 region has 14 residues. The DNA of the CDR3 is TGCAGCGTTGATATGGAGGGTAGCTCCTACGAGCAGTACTTC. Its protein is CSVDMEGSSYEQYF.

The chain employs TRBV3-1 (or the pseudogene TRBV3-2) and TRBJ2-2, with a possible D match to TRBD2 (5 bases). Germline values: CDR1 LGHDT, CDR2 YNNKEL (reference sequence). V was trimmed by 2 bases and J by 9 bases, leaving 10 bases between them. There are 13 residues in the CDR3. CDR3 bases: TGTGCCAGCAGCCAAAGTGAGGGTTGGGAGCTGTTTTTT. Protein product: CASSQSEGWELFF.

The J gene is TRBJ2-6, the V gene TRBV12-5, with D hard to call. The germline CDR1 and CDR2 sequences are LGHNT and FRNRAP. There are 13 residues in the CDR3. Deletions cut 8 bases from V and 0 bases from J, with 5 bases between. CDR3 region: CASLVSGANVLTF. CDR3 DNA sequence: TGTGCTAGTCTCGTCTCTGGGGCCAACGTCCTGACTTTC. The entire variable domain, with the rest obtained from reference TRBV12-5 and TRBJ2-6, is as follows: DARVTQTPRHKVTEMGQEVTMRCQPILGHNTVFWYRQTMMQGLELLAYFRNRAPLDDSGMPKDRFSAEMPDATLATLKIQPSEPRDSAVYFCASLVSGANVLTFGAGSRLTVL.

This clone has a handful of counts. The genes are TRBV2 and TRBJ2-5; D gene ambiguous. The length of the CDR3 is 12 residues. The V gene lost 4 bases and the J gene lost 1 base, with 4 bases spanning the gap. Germline V gene lookup returns CDR1 SNHLY and CDR2 FYNNEI. The CDR3 loop reads CASSAGQETQYF. The CDR3 bases are TGTGCCAGCAGTGCCGGCCAAGAGACCCAGTACTTC. Using reference TRBV2 and TRBJ2-5 for the parts outside the CDR3, the full variable domain is EPEVTQTPSHQVTQMGQEVILRCVPISNHLYFYWYRQILGQKVEFLVSFYNNEISEKSEIFDDQFSVERPDGSNFTLKIRSTKLEDSAMYFCASSAGQETQYFGPGTRLLVL.

This chain connects TRBV21-1 to TRBJ1-3; TRBD1, the table's D call, lacks a check against the DNA. TRBV21-1 is a pseudogene. The CDR3 length is 18 residues. The chain's CDR3 is CASSKAGQKQGAGNTIYF. CDR3 bases: TGTGCCAGCAGCAAAGCGGGTCAGAAACAGGGGGCTGGAAACACCATATATTTT.

Sample share makes this clone medium-sized. The chain has TRBV7-3 and TRBJ2-7; the D gene is possibly TRBD2 (5 bases). Per germline, CDR1 SGHTA and CDR2 FQGTGA. Between the trimmed V and J ends, which lost 2 bases and 5 bases, there was a span of 10 bases. The CDR3 has 13 residues. CDR3: CASSLREGDEQYF. The DNA for the CDR3 is TGTGCCAGCAGCTTACGGGAAGGAGACGAGCAGTACTTC.

The V call is TRBV7-3, the J call TRBJ1-3; D might be TRBD1 (6 bases). CDR1 is SGHTA and CDR2 is FQGTGA in the germline V gene. The CDR3 spans 14 residues. V lost 8 bases and J lost 4, with 15 bases in between. In nucleotides, the CDR3 is TGTGCCAGCGGGCTACAGGGCCACGGAAACACCATATATTTT. This gives the protein CASGLQGHGNTIYF.

The J gene is TRBJ2-5, the V gene TRBV6-6, with 9 bases that match TRBD2. The CDR3 totals 16 residues. Germline V gene data show CDR1 as MNHNY and CDR2 as SVGAGI (reference sequence). Trimming at V came to 5 bases and at J to 0 bases, leaving 7 bases not matched to a gene. The CDR3 DNA follows: TGTGCCAGCAGTCGACGACTAGCGGCGTACCAAGAGACCCAGTACTTC. Its protein is CASSRRLAAYQETQYF.

V and J are TRBV9 and TRBJ2-1, with 14 bases matching TRBD2. Germline V lookup: CDR1 SGDLS, CDR2 YYNGEE. J gave up 7 bases and V 4 bases, and 7 bases lay outside the gene matches. The CDR3 is 16 amino acids. The CDR3 is CASSLSGLAGGNEQFF. In DNA form, the CDR3 reads TGTGCCAGCAGCCTCTCAGGACTAGCGGGAGGTAATGAGCAGTTCTTC.

This clone was found once. The rearrangement uses TRBV7-9 and TRBJ2-5; 7 bases are shared with TRBD2. The CDR3 is made up of 18 amino acids. The germline V gene has CDR1 SEHNR and CDR2 FQNEAQ (reference sequence). Trimming cost V 2 bases and J 5 bases; bases outside gene matches: 17. The CDR3 loop reads CASSLREGGRRRAETQYF. DNA for the CDR3: TGTGCCAGCAGCTTAAGGGAAGGCGGGAGAAGGAGGGCGGAGACCCAGTACTTC.

The chain carries TRBV19 and TRBJ2-1; 15 bases align to TRBD2. The germline gives CDR1 LNHDA, CDR2 SQIVND (reference sequence). The CDR3 is 17 amino acids. V shed 6 bases, J shed 6 bases, and the junction held 9 bases outside the gene matches. The CDR3 bases are TGTGCCAGTAGCCCCGGGACTAGCGGGGGGTATTTCAATGAGCAGTTCTTC. Translation: CASSPGTSGGYFNEQFF.

CDR3 nucleotides: TGCGCCAGCAGCCAAGGTTGGGCCCGGAACACTGAAGCTTTCTTT. Translation gives CASSQGWARNTEAFF. This chain connects TRBV4-3 to TRBJ1-1; D gene uncertain. Trimming removed 1 base at V and 1 base at J, with 10 bases between. Germline CDR1 and CDR2: LGHNA and YSLEER. The CDR3 length is 15 residues.

The chain combines TRBV7-2 with TRBJ2-3; possibly TRBD2 for D (7 bases). Germline loops: CDR1 SGHTA, CDR2 FQGNSA. V was shortened by 3 bases and J by 3 bases, with 16 bases between the two germline ends. This CDR3 has 16 amino acids. CDR3 bases: TGTGCCAGCAGCTTCGAGGGGGGGGGCCGGACAGATACGCAGTATTTT. This gives the protein CASSFEGGGRTDTQYF.